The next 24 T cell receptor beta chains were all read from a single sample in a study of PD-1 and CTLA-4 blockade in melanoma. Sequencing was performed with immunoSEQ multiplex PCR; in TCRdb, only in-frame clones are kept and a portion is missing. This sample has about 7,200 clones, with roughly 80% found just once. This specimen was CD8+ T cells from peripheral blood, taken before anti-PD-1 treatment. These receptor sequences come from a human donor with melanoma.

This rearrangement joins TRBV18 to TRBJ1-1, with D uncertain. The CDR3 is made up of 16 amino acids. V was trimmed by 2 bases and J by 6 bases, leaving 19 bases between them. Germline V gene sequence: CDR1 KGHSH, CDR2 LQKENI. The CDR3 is CASSPVGGSKNAEAFF. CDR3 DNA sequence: TGTGCCAGCTCACCAGTAGGTGGCAGTAAAAACGCTGAAGCTTTCTTT.

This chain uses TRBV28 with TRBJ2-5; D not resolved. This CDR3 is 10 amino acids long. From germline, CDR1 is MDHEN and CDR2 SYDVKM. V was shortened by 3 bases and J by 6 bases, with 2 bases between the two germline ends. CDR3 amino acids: CASSFKTQYF. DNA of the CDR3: TGTGCCAGCAGTTTCAAGACCCAGTACTTC. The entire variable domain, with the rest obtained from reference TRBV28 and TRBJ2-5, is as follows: DVKVTQSSRYLVKRTGEKVFLECVQDMDHENMFWYRQDPGLGLRLIYFSYDVKMKEKGDIPEGYSVSREKKERFSLILESASTNQTSMYLCASSFKTQYFGPGTRLLVL.

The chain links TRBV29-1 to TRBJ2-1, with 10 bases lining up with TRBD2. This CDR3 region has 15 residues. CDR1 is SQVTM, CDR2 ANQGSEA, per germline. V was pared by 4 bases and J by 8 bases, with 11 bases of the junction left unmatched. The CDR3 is CSVGPGTSENDEQFF. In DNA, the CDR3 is TGCAGCGTTGGCCCCGGGACTAGCGAGAACGATGAGCAGTTCTTC.

In DNA form, the CDR3 reads TGCGCCAGCAGTGACCCACTAGGCGGCACAGATACGCAGTATTTT. Amino acid sequence: CASSDPLGGTDTQYF. The chain combines TRBV10-1 with TRBJ2-3, with TRBD2 as a possible D gene (5 bases). The CDR3 extends over 15 amino acids. CDR1 and CDR2 from the germline V gene are WNHNN and SYGVQD (reference sequence). Trimming left V 3 bases short and J 1 base short, with 11 bases between.

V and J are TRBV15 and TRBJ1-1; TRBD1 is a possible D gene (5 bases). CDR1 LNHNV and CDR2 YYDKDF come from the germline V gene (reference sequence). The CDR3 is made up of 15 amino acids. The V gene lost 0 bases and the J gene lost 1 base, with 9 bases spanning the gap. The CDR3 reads CATSRERGTNTEAFF. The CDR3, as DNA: TGTGCCACCAGCAGAGAGAGGGGTACGAACACTGAAGCTTTCTTT. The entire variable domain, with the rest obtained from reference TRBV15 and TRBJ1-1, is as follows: DAMVIQNPRYQVTQFGKPVTLSCSQTLNHNVMYWYQQKSSQAPKLLFHYYDKDFNNEADTPDNFQSRRPNTSFCFLDIRSPGLGDTAMYLCATSRERGTNTEAFFGQGTRLTVV.

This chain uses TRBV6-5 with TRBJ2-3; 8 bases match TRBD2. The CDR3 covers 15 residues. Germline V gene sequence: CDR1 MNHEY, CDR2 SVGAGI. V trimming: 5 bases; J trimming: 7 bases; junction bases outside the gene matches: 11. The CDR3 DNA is TGTGCCAGCAGTCCCCCGGGGGGGCCAGCGAATACGCAGTATTTT. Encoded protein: CASSPPGGPANTQYF.

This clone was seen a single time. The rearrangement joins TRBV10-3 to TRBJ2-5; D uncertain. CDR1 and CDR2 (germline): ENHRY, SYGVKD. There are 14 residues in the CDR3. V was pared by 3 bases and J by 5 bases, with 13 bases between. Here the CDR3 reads CAISDLEGWETQYF. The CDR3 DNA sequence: TGTGCCATCAGTGACCTTGAAGGGTGGGAGACCCAGTACTTC.

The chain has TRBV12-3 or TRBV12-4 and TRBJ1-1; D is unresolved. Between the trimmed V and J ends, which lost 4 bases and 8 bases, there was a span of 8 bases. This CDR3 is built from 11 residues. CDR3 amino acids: CASSSVAEAFF. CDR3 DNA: TGTGCCAGCAGTTCGGTAGCCGAAGCTTTCTTT.

The CDR3 protein is CASSLGRGHETQYF. The CDR3 bases are TGTGCCAGCAGCTTAGGTCGGGGGCATGAGACCCAGTACTTC. The chain recombines TRBV7-9 with TRBJ2-5, with D possibly called TRBD1 or TRBD2 (6 bases each). Germline V gene sequence: CDR1 SEHNR, CDR2 FQNEAQ (reference sequence). The CDR3 extends over 14 amino acids. Trimming pared 1 base from V and 5 bases from J, leaving 11 bases between.

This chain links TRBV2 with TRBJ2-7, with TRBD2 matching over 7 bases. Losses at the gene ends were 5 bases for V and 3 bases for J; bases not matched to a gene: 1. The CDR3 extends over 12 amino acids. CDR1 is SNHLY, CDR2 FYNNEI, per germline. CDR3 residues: CASSPSGYEQYF. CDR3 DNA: TGTGCCAGCAGTCCTAGCGGCTACGAGCAGTACTTC.

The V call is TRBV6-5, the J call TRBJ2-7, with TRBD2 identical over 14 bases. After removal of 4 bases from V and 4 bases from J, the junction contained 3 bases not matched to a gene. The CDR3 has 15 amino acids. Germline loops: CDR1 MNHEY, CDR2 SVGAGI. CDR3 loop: CASSFGTSGSYEQYF. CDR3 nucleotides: TGTGCCAGCAGTTTCGGGACTAGCGGGAGTTACGAGCAGTACTTC.

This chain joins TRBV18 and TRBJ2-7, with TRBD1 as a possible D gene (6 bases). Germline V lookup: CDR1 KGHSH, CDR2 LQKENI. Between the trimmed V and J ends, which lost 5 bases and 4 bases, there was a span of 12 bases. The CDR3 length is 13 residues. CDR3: CASSSTGPYEQYF. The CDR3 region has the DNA TGTGCCAGCTCATCTACAGGGCCTTACGAGCAGTACTTC.

The CDR3 nucleotides are TGTGCCAGCAGCATACCCCTGTTTGTCGCAGGGAATCAGCCCCAGCATTTT. It yields the protein CASSIPLFVAGNQPQHF. This rearrangement joins TRBV28 to TRBJ1-5; D perhaps matches TRBD1 (5 bases). Trimming cost V 6 bases and J 4 bases, with 22 bases left between them. CDR1 is MDHEN and CDR2 is SYDVKM in the germline V gene. This CDR3 is 17 amino acids long.

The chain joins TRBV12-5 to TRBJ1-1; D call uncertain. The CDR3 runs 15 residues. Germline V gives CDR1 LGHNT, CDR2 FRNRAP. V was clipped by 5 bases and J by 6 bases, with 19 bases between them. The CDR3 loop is CASGGDVNKDAEAFF. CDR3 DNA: TGTGCTAGTGGTGGGGATGTGAACAAGGACGCTGAAGCTTTCTTT. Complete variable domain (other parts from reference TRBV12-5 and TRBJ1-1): DARVTQTPRHKVTEMGQEVTMRCQPILGHNTVFWYRQTMMQGLELLAYFRNRAPLDDSGMPKDRFSAEMPDATLATLKIQPSEPRDSAVYFCASGGDVNKDAEAFFGQGTRLTVV.

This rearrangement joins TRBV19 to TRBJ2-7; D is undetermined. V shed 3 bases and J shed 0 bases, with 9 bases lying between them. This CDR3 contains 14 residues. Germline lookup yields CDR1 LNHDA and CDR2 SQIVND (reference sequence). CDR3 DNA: TGTGCCAGTAGTATCCGTCAGTTCTCCTACGAGCAGTACTTC. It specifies CASSIRQFSYEQYF.

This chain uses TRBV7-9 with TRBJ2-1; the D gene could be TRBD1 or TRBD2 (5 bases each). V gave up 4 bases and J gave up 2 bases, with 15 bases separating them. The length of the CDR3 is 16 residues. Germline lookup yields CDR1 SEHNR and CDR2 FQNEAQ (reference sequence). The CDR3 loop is CASSSRTTGPYNEQFF. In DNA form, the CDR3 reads TGTGCCAGCAGCTCACGGACAACGGGGCCCTACAATGAGCAGTTCTTC.

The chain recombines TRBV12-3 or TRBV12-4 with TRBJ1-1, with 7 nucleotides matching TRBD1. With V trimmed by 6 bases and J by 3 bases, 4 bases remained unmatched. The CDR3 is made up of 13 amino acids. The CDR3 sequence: CASRKQGYTEAFF. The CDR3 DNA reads TGTGCCAGCAGAAAACAGGGGTACACTGAAGCTTTCTTT.

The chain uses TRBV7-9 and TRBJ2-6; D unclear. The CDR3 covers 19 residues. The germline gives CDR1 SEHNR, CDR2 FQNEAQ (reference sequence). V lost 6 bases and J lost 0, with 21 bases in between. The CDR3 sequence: CASSLSPAISYSGANVLTF. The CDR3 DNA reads TGTGCCAGCAGTTTATCTCCCGCTATCTCGTACTCTGGGGCCAACGTCCTGACTTTC. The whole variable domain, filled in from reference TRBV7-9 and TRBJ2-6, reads DTGVSQNPRHKITKRGQNVTFRCDPISEHNRLYWYRQTLGQGPEFLTYFQNEAQLEKSRLLSDRFSAERPKGSFSTLEIQRTEQGDSAMYLCASSLSPAISYSGANVLTFGAGSRLTVL.

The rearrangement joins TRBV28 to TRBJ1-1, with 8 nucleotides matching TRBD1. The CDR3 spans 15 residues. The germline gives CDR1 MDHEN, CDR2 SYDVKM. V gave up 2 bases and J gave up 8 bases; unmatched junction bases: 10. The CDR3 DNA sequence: TGTGCCAGCAGTTTAGAGGTCGGACAGGGCGGCGAAGCTTTCTTT. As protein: CASSLEVGQGGEAFF.

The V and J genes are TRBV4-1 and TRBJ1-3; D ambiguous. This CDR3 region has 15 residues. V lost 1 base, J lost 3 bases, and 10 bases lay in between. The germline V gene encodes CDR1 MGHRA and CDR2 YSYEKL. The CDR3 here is CASSQVGSDGNTIYF. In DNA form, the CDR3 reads TGCGCCAGCAGCCAAGTAGGAAGTGATGGAAACACCATATATTTT.

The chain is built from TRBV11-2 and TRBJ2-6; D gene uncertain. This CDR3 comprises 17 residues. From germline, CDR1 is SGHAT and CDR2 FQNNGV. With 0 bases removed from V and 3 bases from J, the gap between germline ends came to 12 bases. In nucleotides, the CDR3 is TGTGCCAGCAGCTTAGAAGCCCCTGGGTTTGGGGCCAACGTCCTGACTTTC. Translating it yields CASSLEAPGFGANVLTF.

The CDR3 coding sequence is TGTGCCAGCAGCCAGCGTTATGGGGGGATCTACGAGCAGTACTTC. This gives the protein CASSQRYGGIYEQYF. The V and J genes are TRBV5-8 and TRBJ2-7, with D tentatively TRBD2 (6 bases). The CDR3 extends over 15 amino acids. V dropped 4 bases and J dropped 3 bases, with 17 bases sitting between them. Germline V gene sequence: CDR1 SGHTS, CDR2 YDEGEE.

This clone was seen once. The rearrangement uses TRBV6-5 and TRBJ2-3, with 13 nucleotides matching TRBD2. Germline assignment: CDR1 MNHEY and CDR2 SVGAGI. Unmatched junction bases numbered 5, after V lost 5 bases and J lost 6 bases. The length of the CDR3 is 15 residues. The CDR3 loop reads CASSPTSGGADTQYF. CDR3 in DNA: TGTGCCAGCAGTCCCACTAGCGGGGGGGCCGATACGCAGTATTTT.

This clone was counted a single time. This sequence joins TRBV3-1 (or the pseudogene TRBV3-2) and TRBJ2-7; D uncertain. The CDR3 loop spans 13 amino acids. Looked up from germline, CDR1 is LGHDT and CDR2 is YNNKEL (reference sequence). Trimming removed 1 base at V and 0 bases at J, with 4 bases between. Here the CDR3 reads CASSQGDSYEQYF. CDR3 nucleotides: TGTGCCAGCAGCCAAGGGGACTCCTACGAGCAGTACTTC.